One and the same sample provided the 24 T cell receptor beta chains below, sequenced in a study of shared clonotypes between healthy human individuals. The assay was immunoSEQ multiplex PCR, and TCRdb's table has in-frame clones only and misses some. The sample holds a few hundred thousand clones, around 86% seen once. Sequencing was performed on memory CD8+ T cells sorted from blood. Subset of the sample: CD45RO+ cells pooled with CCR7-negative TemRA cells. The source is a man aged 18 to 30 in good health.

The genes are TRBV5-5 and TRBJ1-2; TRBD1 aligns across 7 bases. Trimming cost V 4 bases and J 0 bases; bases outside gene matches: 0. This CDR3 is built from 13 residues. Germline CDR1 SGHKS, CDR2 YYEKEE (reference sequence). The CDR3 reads CASSGTANYGYTF. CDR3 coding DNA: TGTGCCAGCAGCGGGACAGCTAACTATGGCTACACCTTC.

The chain's CDR3 is CASRRGGTDTQYF. DNA of the CDR3: TGTGCCAGCAGACGGGGGGGCACAGATACGCAGTATTTT. The genes are TRBV27 and TRBJ2-3, with 7 positions matching TRBD2. The V segment lost 6 bases and the J segment 1 base; nucleotides outside the gene matches: 1. This CDR3 region has 13 residues. Germline values: CDR1 MNHEY, CDR2 SMNVEV (reference sequence).

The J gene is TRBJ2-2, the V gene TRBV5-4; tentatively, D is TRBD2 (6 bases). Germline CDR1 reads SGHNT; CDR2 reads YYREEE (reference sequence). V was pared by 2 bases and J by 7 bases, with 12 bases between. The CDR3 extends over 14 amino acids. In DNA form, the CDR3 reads TGTGCCAGCAGCTTAGGAGGGGCGGACGGGGAGCTGTTTTTT. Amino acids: CASSLGGADGELFF. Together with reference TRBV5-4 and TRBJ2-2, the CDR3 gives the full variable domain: ETGVTQSPTHLIKTRGQQVTLRCSSQSGHNTVSWYQQALGQGPQFIFQYYREEENGRGNFPPRFSGLQFPNYSSELNVNALELDDSALYLCASSLGGADGELFFGEGSRLTVL.

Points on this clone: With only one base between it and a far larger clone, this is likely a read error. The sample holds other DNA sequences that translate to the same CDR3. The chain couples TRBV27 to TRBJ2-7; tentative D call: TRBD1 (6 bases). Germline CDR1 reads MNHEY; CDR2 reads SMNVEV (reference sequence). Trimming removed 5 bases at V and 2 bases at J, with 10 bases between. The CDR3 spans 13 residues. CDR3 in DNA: TGTGCCAGCAGTGTACAGGGAACCTACGAGCAGTACTTC. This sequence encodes CASSVQGTYEQYF.

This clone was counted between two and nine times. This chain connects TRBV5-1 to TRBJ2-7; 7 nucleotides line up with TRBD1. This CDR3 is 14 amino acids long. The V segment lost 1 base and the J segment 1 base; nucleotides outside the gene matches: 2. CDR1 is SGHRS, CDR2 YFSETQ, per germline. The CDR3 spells CASSLLQGSYEQYF. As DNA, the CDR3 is TGCGCCAGCAGCTTGCTACAGGGGTCCTACGAGCAGTACTTC.

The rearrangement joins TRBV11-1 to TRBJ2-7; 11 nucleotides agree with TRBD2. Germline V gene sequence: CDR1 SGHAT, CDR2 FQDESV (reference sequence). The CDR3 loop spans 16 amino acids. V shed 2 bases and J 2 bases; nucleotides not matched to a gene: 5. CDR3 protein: CASSLSLTSGAYEQYF. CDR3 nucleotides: TGTGCCAGCAGCTTATCCCTGACTAGCGGGGCCTACGAGCAGTACTTC.

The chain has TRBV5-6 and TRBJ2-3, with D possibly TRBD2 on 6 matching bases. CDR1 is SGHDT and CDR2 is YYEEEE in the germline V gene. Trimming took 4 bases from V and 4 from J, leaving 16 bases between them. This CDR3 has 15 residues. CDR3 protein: CASSMGGNRADTQYF. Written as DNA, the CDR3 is TGTGCCAGCAGCATGGGGGGAAACCGGGCAGATACGCAGTATTTT.

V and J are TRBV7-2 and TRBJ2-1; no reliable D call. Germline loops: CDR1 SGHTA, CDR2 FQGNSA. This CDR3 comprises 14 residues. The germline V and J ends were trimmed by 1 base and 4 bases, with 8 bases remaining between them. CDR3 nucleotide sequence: TGTGCCAGCAGCTTAGATGTGCGGTACAATGAGCAGTTCTTC. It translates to CASSLDVRYNEQFF. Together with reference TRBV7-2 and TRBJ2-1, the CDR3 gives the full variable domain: GAGVSQSPSNKVTEKGKDVELRCDPISGHTALYWYRQSLGQGLEFLIYFQGNSAPDKSGLPSDRFSAERTGGSVSTLTIQRTQQEDSAVYLCASSLDVRYNEQFFGPGTRLTVL.

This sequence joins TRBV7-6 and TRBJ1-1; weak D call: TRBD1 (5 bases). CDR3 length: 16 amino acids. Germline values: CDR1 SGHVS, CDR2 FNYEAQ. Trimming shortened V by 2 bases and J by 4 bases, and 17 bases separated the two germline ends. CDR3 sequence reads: CASSLLQASGGTEAFF. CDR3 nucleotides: TGTGCCAGCAGCTTACTACAGGCCTCGGGTGGCACTGAAGCTTTCTTT. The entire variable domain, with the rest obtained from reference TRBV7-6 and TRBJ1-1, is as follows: GAGVSQSPRYKVTKRGQDVALRCDPISGHVSLYWYRQALGQGPEFLTYFNYEAQQDKSGLPNDRFSAERPEGSISTLTIQRTEQRDSAMYRCASSLLQASGGTEAFFGQGTRLTVV.

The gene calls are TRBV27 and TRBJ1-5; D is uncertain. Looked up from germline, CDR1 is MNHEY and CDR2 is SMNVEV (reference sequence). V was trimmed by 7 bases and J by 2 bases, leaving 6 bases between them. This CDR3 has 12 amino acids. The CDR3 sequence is CASTLRNQPQHF. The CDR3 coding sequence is TGTGCCAGCACCCTGCGCAATCAGCCCCAGCATTTT.

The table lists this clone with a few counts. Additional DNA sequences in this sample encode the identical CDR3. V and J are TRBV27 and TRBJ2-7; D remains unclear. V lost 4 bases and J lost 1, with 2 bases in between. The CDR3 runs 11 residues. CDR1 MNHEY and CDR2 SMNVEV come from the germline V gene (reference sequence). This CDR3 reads CASSSSYEQYF. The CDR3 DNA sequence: TGTGCCAGCAGTTCTTCCTACGAGCAGTACTTC.

CDR3 sequence reads: CASSGNGHQPQHF. For the CDR3, the DNA is TGTGCCAGCAGCGGAAACGGCCATCAGCCCCAGCATTTT. The chain links TRBV6-6 to TRBJ1-5, with unresolved D. The ends were cut back, 6 bases at V and 5 bases at J, with 11 bases in the middle. The CDR3 sequence is 13 residues long. Germline V lookup: CDR1 MNHNY, CDR2 SVGAGI (reference sequence).

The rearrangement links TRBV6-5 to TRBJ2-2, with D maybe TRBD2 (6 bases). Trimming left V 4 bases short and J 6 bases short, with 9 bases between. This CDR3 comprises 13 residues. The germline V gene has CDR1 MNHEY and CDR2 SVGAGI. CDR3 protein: CASSSGSPGELFF. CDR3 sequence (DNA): TGTGCCAGCAGTTCCGGGAGCCCCGGGGAGCTGTTTTTT.

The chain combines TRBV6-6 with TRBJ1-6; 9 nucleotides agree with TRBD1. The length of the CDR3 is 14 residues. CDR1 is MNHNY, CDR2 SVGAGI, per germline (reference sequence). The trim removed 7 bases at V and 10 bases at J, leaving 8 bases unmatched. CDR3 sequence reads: CASTPGTGPSPLHF. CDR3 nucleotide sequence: TGTGCCAGCACCCCCGGGACAGGGCCCTCACCCCTCCACTTT.

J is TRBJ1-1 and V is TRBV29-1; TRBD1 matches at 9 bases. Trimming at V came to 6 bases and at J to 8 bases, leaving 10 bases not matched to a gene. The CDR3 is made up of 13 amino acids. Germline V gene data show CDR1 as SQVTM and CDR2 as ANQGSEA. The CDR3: CSVVNSGTGEAFF. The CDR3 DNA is TGCAGCGTCGTAAACTCCGGGACAGGGGAAGCTTTCTTT.

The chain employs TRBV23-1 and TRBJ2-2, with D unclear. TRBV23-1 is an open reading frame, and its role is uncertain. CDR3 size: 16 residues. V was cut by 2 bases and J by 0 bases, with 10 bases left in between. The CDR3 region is CASSQGRLANTGELFF. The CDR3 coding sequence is TGCGCCAGCAGTCAAGGCCGTCTCGCGAACACCGGGGAGCTGTTTTTT.

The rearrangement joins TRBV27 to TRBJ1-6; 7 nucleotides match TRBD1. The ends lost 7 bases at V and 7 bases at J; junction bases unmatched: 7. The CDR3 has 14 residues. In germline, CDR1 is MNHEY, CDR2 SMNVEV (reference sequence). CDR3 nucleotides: TGTGCCAGCAACAAACAGGGGAGGAATTCACCCCTCCACTTT. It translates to CASNKQGRNSPLHF.

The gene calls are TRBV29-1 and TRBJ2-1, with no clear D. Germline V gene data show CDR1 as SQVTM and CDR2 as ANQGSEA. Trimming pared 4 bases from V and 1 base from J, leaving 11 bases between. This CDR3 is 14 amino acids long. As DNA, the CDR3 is TGCAGCGTTGCCCGCTGGGCTTCCTACAATGAGCAGTTCTTC. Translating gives CSVARWASYNEQFF.

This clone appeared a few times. The CDR3 loop is CASSKPEGTSGLNEQFF. In DNA form, the CDR3 reads TGTGCCAGCAGCAAACCTGAGGGGACTAGCGGTCTCAATGAGCAGTTCTTC. This sequence joins TRBV21-1 and TRBJ2-1; the tabulated D call, TRBD2, remains unverified against the DNA. TRBV21-1 is a listed pseudogene. The CDR3 extends over 17 amino acids.

The CDR3 DNA reads TGTGCCAGCAGCGTAGAGGGACAGGTACACGAGCAGTACTTC. Residues: CASSVEGQVHEQYF. The rearrangement uses TRBV9 and TRBJ2-7; TRBD1 agrees at 8 bases. The CDR3 loop spans 14 amino acids. Germline trimming cut 0 bases from V and 5 bases from J; bases unmatched to any gene: 4. Germline V CDR1 and CDR2: SGDLS, YYNGEE.

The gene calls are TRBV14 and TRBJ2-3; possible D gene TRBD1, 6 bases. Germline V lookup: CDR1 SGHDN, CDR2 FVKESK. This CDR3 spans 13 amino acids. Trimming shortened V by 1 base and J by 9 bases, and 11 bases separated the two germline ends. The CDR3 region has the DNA TGTGCCAGCAGCCAAGCCCCGCAGGGGACGCAGTATTTT. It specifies CASSQAPQGTQYF.

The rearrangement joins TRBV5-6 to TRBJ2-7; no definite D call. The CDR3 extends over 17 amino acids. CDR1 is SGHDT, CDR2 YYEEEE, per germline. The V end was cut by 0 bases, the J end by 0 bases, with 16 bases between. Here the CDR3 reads CASSLGAAALSSYEQYF. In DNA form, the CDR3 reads TGTGCCAGCAGCTTGGGGGCGGCAGCCTTAAGCTCCTACGAGCAGTACTTC. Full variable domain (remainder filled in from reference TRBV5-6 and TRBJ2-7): DAGVTQSPTHLIKTRGQQVTLRCSPKSGHDTVSWYQQALGQGPQFIFQYYEEEERQRGNFPDRFSGHQFPNYSSELNVNALLLGDSALYLCASSLGAAALSSYEQYFGPGTRLTVT.

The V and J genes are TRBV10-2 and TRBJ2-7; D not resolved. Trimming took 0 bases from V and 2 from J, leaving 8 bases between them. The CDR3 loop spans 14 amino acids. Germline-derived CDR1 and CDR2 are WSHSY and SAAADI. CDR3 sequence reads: CASSESYSPYEQYF. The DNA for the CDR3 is TGCGCCAGCAGTGAGTCGTACAGTCCCTACGAGCAGTACTTC.

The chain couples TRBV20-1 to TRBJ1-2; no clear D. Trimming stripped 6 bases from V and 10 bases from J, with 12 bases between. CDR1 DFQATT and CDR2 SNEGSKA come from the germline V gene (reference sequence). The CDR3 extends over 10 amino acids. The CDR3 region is CSASTGDYTF. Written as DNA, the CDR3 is TGCAGTGCGTCGACGGGTGACTACACCTTC.